This record covers a single TCR beta chain. There is no known antigen for this receptor. The record has no base qualities; no much larger clone is one base away. Receptor amplification or capture employed the immunoSEQ multiplex PCR assay. A mixture of 60 forward primers for TCR Vbeta segments and 13 reverse primers for TCR Jbeta segments was used in the multiplex PCR. Amplification of the CDR3 region of rearranged TCR beta genes was performed with a multiplex PCR assay on genomic DNA. On the Illumina HiSeq System, the amplified TCR beta libraries were sequenced as 87-base-pair reads. Per the original workflow: In a later analysis, approximately 74 million unique TCR beta chains were counted across the approximately 620 repertoires, and roughly 9.9 million of these chains were shared by at least two donors. A nearest-neighbor algorithm error-corrected the raw reads and collapsed the reads into unique sequences, merging closely related sequences to remove PCR and sequencing errors. CDR3 sequences were aligned to IMGT reference sequences to assign V, D and J gene segments. For a sequence to be retained, at least a six-nucleotide match to both a V gene segment and a J gene segment was required. A rearrangement counted as productive if the CDR3 had no stop codons and remained in frame with V and J, and every other rearrangement counted as non-productive. Following IMGT convention, CDR3 was defined as the stretch from the second conserved V-encoded cysteine up to the conserved J-encoded phenylalanine. Sequences without an unambiguous match to a single V gene segment were excluded from the earlier analysis of 450 to 750 of the donors. In an earlier analysis of 587 of the donors, V segments were called functional above 56.7% productive rearrangements and were called segregating when the between-donor standard deviation exceeded 5%. A statistical classification framework was built for diagnosing cytomegalovirus status from the catalog of TCR beta chain sequences. V and J gene assignment, in a later analysis, came from comparing TCR nucleotide sequences with IMGT/GENE-DB human TR gene sequences. The TCRdist pipeline was used in a later analysis to assign CDR3 sequences and most-parsimonious VDJ recombination scenarios. In a later analysis, every TCR beta chain was defined by the combination of its CDR3 amino acid sequence and its V-gene family, and reads without a unique V-gene family were dropped. To address suspected cross-contamination and a sequencing artifact, a later analysis removed a few hundred highly shared, low-generation-probability nucleotide sequences. In a later analysis, a clonal expansion index for each public chain was calculated from normalized within-repertoire ranks of inferred template counts. A later analysis computed generation probabilities with a VDJ recombination model fitted to out-of-frame rearrangements, and checked the results against IGoR. In a later analysis, hypergeometric tests were used to score TCR-TCR, TCR-HLA and TCR-CMV co-occurrence, with a repertoire-size bias correction applied to TCR pairs. A later analysis estimated false discovery rates by permuting HLA or CMV assignments 20 times. In a later analysis, co-occurring TCRs were grouped using DBSCAN, with TCRdist sequence similarity added in when clustering inside HLA-allele-positive subsets. Repertoires with fewer than 30,000 or more than 120,000 public chains were left out of co-occurrence clustering, as were about 5 repertoires with anomalous nucleotide sharing. TCRdb took over this immuneACCESS table, retaining in-frame rearrangements with V and J assigned. Such tables are incomplete; in checked studies, under half of the missing clones stem from an unresolved V gene, and the remainder is unexplained. Clonal size and the V and J genes are those of that table, whereas D and trimming came from the DNA. Present in this sample are roughly 140,000 clones, around 79% of which were seen just once. The top ten constitute roughly 0.7% of the sample.

The cohort comprised hundreds of healthy bone marrow donors. Cohort members were all nominally healthy when sampled, although unrecorded immune exposures were likely present. The donor tested CMV seronegative, placing the donor among the 350 to 400 seronegative members of the cohort. A peripheral blood sample was collected from each donor, and TCR beta sequencing was performed on peripheral blood mononuclear cells. The Qiagen DNeasy Blood Extraction Kit was used to extract genomic DNA from the blood cell samples. The CDR3 sequence holds 15 residues, the cysteine and phenylalanine included. Left in the record is the CDR3 DNA by itself, 45 bases read in frame from the first base. A distance of 16 bases separates the germline ends of V and J, which lose 0 bases and 9 bases respectively. CDR1 SGDLS and CDR2 YYNGEE are derived from the germline V gene. This sample was included in a study of cytomegalovirus exposure and HLA in healthy donors (TCRdb year 2017). In the study overall: In an earlier analysis of approximately 640 of the donors, 250 to 300 Gb of sequence data and 120 million or so unique TCR beta sequences from 150 million to 200 million T cells were reported. An early release covering over 500 HLA-typed donors comprised around 300 gigabases of sequencing data and around 85 million unique TCR sequences. Of the approximately 400 genotyped donors, about 80% fell in the genetic ancestry cluster associated with self-reported Caucasian donors. The study was designed to test whether signatures of past pathogen exposure could be identified by cataloging public T cell receptors. Using immunosequencing, the study profiled T cell repertoires from about 610 subjects and related those repertoires to cytomegalovirus serostatus. In addition to the first cohort of hundreds of subjects, a separate validation cohort of some 120 different subjects was used. High-throughput TCR immunosequencing, statistical association of individual TCRs with disease status, and machine learning were combined to predict cytomegalovirus infection status. To study patterns of TCR occurrence, a later analysis re-analyzed previously published TCR beta repertoires from under 750 donors and added high-resolution HLA genotyping. In the later analysis, no new phenotypic data were used to find candidate immune exposures; instead, reliance was placed on TCR beta sequences and their occurrence across donors. To decide whether each TCR beta V gene segment behaved as functional or pseudogenic, an earlier analysis of 587 of the donors relied on high-throughput TCR beta sequencing. Donor age, sex, ethnicity and CMV serostatus were collected together with the repertoire data. In a later genetic analysis, genome-wide SNP genotypes for about 65% of the 666 donors were used, and that subset was treated as a discovery cohort. All discovery cohort repertoires had been generated using a single sequencing platform. Both class I and class II loci were covered by HLA typing, at four-digit resolution. Typing coverage varied by locus: about 620-630 donors for A, B, C, DRB1 and DQB1; some 520 for DQA1; approximately 610 for DPA1; around 450 for DPB1. Because of strong linkage in the cohort, four to six DR-DQ haplotypes were treated as single units for association and clustering. On average, roughly 240,000 unique TCR beta nucleotide sequences were sequenced per donor among about 400 genotyped donors of the cohort, with around 19% of those sequences being non-productive.

Overall study outcomes, separate from this receptor: The 87-base-pair reads could not distinguish some IMGT-functional V segments, including TRBV6-2 and TRBV6-3, so those segments were excluded. When HLA alleles, especially DR and DQ, strongly co-occurred, TCR associations were difficult to assign to individual alleles. Sequencing depth was assumed to be roughly uniform across donors in the presence/absence analyses, though that assumption may not hold. Linkage disequilibrium might explain the correlated functional status among segregating V segments, but an unknown experimental factor could not be ruled out. Across donors, most TCR sequences were observed very rarely, whereas some public TCRs were present in many individuals. A few of the identified cytomegalovirus-associated TCR beta chains were confirmed in vitro to be specific for cytomegalovirus antigens. Only TCR beta chains were sequenced in this cohort, and the absence of alpha or paired-chain data limited detectable features. In a later analysis, more than 15,000 TCR beta sequences were associated with specific HLA alleles at a false discovery rate of 0.05. A later analysis found that most CMV-associated TCR beta chains appeared HLA-restricted, with HLA associations seemingly driven largely by CMV exposure. A further reported finding was that TCR beta sequences accurately predicted the HLA-A and HLA-B alleles for most subjects in the first cohort. The authors suggested that the approach could potentially be generalized to other disease states and immunological phenotypes. Because HLA typing was missing for some donors at each locus, association tests included only the typed subset. A later genetic analysis associated a missense DCLRE1C variant with V-gene and J-gene trimming of TCR beta chains, and an independent cohort replicated the association. In a later genetic analysis, fewer N-insertions in productive TCRs were reported among donors in an Asian-associated ancestry cluster than the approximately 710-donor mean. The classifier was reported to diagnose cytomegalovirus status with high specificity and sensitivity in both the original and validation cohorts. The sequencing pipeline was judged likely to have produced a cluster of highly shared sequence variants as a technical artifact. A later analysis reported that several top co-occurrence clusters appeared linked to parvovirus B19, influenza, CMV and Epstein-Barr virus. In an earlier analysis of some 540 of the donors, most TCR beta V segments appeared in productive rearrangements about 87% or about 30% of the time, broadly matching IMGT annotations. In a later analysis, HLA-associated TCR beta chains showed more clonal expansion and lower generation probabilities than non-associated chains that were equally common. A later analysis found that TCR association rates varied across HLA loci, with DRB1 alleles showing the most associated TCRs and HLA-C alleles the fewest. Because counts were too low, roughly 16 rarely observed V segments, including chromosome 9 orphons, were left out of the earlier analysis of approximately 580 of the donors. The only immune exposure information available for the cohort was CMV serostatus. In the study, about 150 TCR beta chains were listed as associated with cytomegalovirus.

Recombination linked TRBV9 to TRBJ2-1; TRBD2 is possibly the D segment (5 matching bases). The TCR originated in a male donor in good health and CMV-seronegative. Sequenced input: PBMCs. The nucleotide sequence is given as TGTGCCAGCAGCGTAGAAAGGGCCAGTCGGGGTGAGCAGTTCTTC. This is translated as CASSVERASRGEQFF.